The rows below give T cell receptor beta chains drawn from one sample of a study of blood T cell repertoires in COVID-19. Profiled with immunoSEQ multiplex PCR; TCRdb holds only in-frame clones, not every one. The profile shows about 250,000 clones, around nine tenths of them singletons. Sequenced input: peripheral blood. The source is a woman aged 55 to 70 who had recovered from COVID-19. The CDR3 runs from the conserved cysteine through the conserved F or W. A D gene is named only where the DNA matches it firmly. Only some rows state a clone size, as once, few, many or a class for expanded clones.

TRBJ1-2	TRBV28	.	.	TGTGCCAGCAGTTTTGTACACCACTATGGCTACACCTTC	CASSFVHHYGYTF
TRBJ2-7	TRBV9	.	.	TGTGCCAGCAGTGATTTCGGGGGGCTCCCCGGCGAGCAGTACTTC	CASSDFGGLPGEQYF
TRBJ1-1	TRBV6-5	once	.	TGTGCCAGCAGCCTTCAGGAGAACACTGAAGCTTTCTTT	CASSLQENTEAFF
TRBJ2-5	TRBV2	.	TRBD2	TGTGCCAGCAGCTGGACTAGCGGGAGGTACCAAGAGACCCAGTACTTC	CASSWTSGRYQETQYF
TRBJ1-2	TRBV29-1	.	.	TGCAGCGTTGCCTTGTCGGGAATGCGTGGCTACACCTTC	CSVALSGMRGYTF
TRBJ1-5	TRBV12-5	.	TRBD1	TGTGCTAGTGGTTTGGGGACAGGGGGCCCGGGGAGCAATCAGCCCCAGCATTTT	CASGLGTGGPGSNQPQHF
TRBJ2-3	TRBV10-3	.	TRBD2	TGTGCCATCAGCTCAGCGGGGGGGAATACAGATACGCAGTATTTT	CAISSAGGNTDTQYF
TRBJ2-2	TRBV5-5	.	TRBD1	TGTGCCAGCAGCTTCGGGACAGCAGGGGAGCTGTTTTTT	CASSFGTAGELFF
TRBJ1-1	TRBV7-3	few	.	TGTGCCAGCAGCTTAATTCAGGGTAGGACTGAAGCTTTCTTT	CASSLIQGRTEAFF
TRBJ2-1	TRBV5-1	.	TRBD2	TGCGCCAGCAGCAAAGGACTAGCGGGGGGGCAAACTGAGCAGTTCTTC	CASSKGLAGGQTEQFF
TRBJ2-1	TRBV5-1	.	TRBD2	TGCGCCAGCAGGTTTAGCGGGTCCGGACGGAATGAGCAGTTCTTC	CASRFSGSGRNEQFF
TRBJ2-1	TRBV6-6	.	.	TGTGCCAGCAGTTACGCGACAGTCTCCTACAATGAGCAGTTCTTC	CASSYATVSYNEQFF
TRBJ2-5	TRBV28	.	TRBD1	TGTGCCAGCAGACAACCGACAGGGTTGGCCCAGTACTTC	CASRQPTGLAQYF
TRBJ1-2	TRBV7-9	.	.	TGTGCCAGCAGCTCCACTTCCTCCTATGGCTACACCTTC	CASSSTSSYGYTF
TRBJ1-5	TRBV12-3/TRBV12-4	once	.	TGTGCCAGCAGAACAGGTTACAATCAGCCCCAGCATTTT	CASRTGYNQPQHF
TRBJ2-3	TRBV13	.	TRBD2	TGTGCCAGCAGCTCCCAGGGGCGGGGGGGAACAGATACGCAGTATTTT	CASSSQGRGGTDTQYF
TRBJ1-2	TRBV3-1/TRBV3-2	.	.	TGTGCCAGCAGCCAAGTTGCCCACCTATACGGCTACACCTTC	CASSQVAHLYGYTF
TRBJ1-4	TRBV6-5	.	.	TGTGCCAGCAGCCCCTTTAATGAAAAACTGTTTTTT	CASSPFNEKLFF
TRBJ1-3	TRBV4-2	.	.	TGTGCCAGCAGCCAAGATCTGGCGGGCCGCCTCTCTGGAAACACCATATATTTT	CASSQDLAGRLSGNTIYF
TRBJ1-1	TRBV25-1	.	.	TGTGCCAGCAGTGAACACAGAGCTAACACTGAAGCTTTCTTT	CASSEHRANTEAFF
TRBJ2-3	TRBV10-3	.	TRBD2	TGTGCCAATTCCCCCCTAGCGGGGGGGCCGGCAGATACGCAGTATTTT	CANSPLAGGPADTQYF
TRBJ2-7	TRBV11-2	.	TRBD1	TGTGCCAGCAGCTTCCTCGACAGGGGACACGAGCAGTACTTC	CASSFLDRGHEQYF
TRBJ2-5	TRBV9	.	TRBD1	TGTGCCAGCAGCGTTGGGGACAGTCAAGAGACCCAGTACTTC	CASSVGDSQETQYF
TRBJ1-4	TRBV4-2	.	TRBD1	TGTGCCAGCAGCCACGGACAGGGGGAGGGTAATGAAAAACTGTTTTTT	CASSHGQGEGNEKLFF
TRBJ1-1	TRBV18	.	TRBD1	TGTGCCAGCTCACCCGACAGGGGGAACACTGAAGCTTTCTTT	CASSPDRGNTEAFF
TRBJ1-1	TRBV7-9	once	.	TGTGCCAGCAGCTTAAGGACAGCGAACACTGAAGCTTTCTTT	CASSLRTANTEAFF
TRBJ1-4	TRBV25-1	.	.	TGTGCCAGCAGCCCCCCCAAGGGGGGGGCGGAAAAACTGTTTTTT	CASSPPKGGAEKLFF
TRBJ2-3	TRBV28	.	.	TGTGCCAGCAGACTGAGCGGCCCTCGCACAGATACGCAGTATTTT	CASRLSGPRTDTQYF
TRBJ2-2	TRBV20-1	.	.	TGCAGTGCTAGTGTCCGGGGTGGGACCGGGGAGCTGTTTTTT	CSASVRGGTGELFF
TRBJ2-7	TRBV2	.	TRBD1	TGTGCCAGTTTACCGGGACAGAGCTCCTACGAGCAGTACTTC	CASLPGQSSYEQYF
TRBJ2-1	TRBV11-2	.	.	TGTGCCAGCAGCTTAGATACTAACAATGAGCAGTTCTTC	CASSLDTNNEQFF
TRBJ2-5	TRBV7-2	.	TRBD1	TGTGCCAGCAGCCCACAGGGGGGTCGGGAGACCCAGTACTTC	CASSPQGGRETQYF
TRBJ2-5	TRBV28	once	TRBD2	TGTGCCAGCAGTTTACTAGCGGGGGGGTTCCAAGAGACCCAGTACTTC	CASSLLAGGFQETQYF
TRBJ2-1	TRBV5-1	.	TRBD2	TGCGCCAGCAGCCCCTCAGCGGCTAGCGGGGCCTACAATGAGCAGTTCTTC	CASSPSAASGAYNEQFF
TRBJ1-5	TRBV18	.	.	TGTGCCAGCTCACCACCGGCTTCTCGGGGCAATCAGCCCCAGCATTTT	CASSPPASRGNQPQHF
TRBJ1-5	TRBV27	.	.	TGTGCCAGCAGCTGGACAGATAGCAATCAGCCCCAGCATTTT	CASSWTDSNQPQHF
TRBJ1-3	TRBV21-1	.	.	TGTGCCAGCAGCCCGAGGGGGGGAGACACCATATATTTT	CASSPRGGDTIYF
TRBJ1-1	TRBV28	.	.	TGTGCCAGCACCCCCGGGGGGTTGGACACTGAAGCTTTCTTT	CASTPGGLDTEAFF
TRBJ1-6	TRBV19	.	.	TGTGCCAGTAGTCTCGGGAGTTTTAATTCACCCCTCCACTTT	CASSLGSFNSPLHF
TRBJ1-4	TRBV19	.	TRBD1	TGTGCCAGTAGTATCCGACAGGGAGTCAATGAAAAACTGTTTTTT	CASSIRQGVNEKLFF
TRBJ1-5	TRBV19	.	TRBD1	TGTGCCAGTCGGGACAGGGTGAGGAATCAGCCCCAGCATTTT	CASRDRVRNQPQHF
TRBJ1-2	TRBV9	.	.	TGTGCCAGCAGTACAGGATTCTATGGCTACACCTTC	CASSTGFYGYTF
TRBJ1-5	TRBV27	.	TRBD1	TGTGCCAGCAGTTTTACAGGGGCCGGTCAGCCCCAGCATTTT	CASSFTGAGQPQHF
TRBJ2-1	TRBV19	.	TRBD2	TGTGCCAGTAGTATCAGCGGGGGGACGCCCTACAATGAGCAGTTCTTC	CASSISGGTPYNEQFF
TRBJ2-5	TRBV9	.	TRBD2	TGTGCCAGCAGCCCCGGACTAGCGGGGGGTACCCAAGAGACCCAGTACTTC	CASSPGLAGGTQETQYF
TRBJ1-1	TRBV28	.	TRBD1	TGTGCCAGCACCTCGACAGGGGCGGACACTGAAGCTTTCTTT	CASTSTGADTEAFF
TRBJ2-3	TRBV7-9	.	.	TGTGCCAGCAGCGTGAGTCCAGATACGCAGTATTTT	CASSVSPDTQYF
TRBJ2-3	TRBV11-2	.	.	TGTGCCAGCAGCTTAGGAGCTTCCCGAAGCACAGATACGCAGTATTTT	CASSLGASRSTDTQYF
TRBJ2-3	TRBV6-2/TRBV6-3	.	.	TGTGCCAGCAGTTACCCTCGAGGGCTCGCAGATACGCAGTATTTT	CASSYPRGLADTQYF
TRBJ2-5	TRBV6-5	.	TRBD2	TGTGCCAGCTCCCCACTGAGGCGGGGGGAGACCCAGTACTTC	CASSPLRRGETQYF
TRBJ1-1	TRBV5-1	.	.	TGCGCCAGCAGCTTCAGAGGGACTGAAGCTTTCTTT	CASSFRGTEAFF
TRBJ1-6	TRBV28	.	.	TGTGCCAGCAGTTTAGGGACTACGGCGGGGGTGGGTAATTCACCCCTCCACTTT	CASSLGTTAGVGNSPLHF
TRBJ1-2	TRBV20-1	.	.	TGCACCCGGGGAGGCTATGGCTACACCTTC	CTRGGYGYTF